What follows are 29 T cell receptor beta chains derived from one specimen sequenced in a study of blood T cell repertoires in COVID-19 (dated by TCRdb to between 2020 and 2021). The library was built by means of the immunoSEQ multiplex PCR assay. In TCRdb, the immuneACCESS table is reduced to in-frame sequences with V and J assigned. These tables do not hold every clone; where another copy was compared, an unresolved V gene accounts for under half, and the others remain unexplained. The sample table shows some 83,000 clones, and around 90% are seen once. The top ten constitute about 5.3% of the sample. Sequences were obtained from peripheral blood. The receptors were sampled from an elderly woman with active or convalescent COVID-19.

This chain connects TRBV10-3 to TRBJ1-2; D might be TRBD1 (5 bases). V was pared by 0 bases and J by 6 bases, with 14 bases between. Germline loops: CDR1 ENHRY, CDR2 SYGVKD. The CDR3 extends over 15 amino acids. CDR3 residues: CAISESVLGGNGYTF. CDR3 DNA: TGTGCCATCAGTGAGTCGGTCCTTGGGGGGAATGGCTACACCTTC.

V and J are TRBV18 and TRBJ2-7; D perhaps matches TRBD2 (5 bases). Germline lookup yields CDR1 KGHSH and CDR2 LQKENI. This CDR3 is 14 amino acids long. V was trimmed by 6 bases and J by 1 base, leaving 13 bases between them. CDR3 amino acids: CASSLEAPSYEQYF. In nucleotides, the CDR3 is TGTGCCAGCTCTTTGGAGGCCCCTTCCTACGAGCAGTACTTC.

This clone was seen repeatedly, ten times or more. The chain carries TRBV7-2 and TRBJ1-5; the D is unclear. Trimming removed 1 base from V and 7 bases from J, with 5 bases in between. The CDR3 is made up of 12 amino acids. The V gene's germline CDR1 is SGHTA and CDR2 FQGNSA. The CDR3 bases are TGTGCCAGCAGCTTAGGAGAGCAGCCCCAGCATTTT. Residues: CASSLGEQPQHF. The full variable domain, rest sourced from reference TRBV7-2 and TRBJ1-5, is GAGVSQSPSNKVTEKGKDVELRCDPISGHTALYWYRQSLGQGLEFLIYFQGNSAPDKSGLPSDRFSAERTGGSVSTLTIQRTQQEDSAVYLCASSLGEQPQHFGDGTRLSIL.

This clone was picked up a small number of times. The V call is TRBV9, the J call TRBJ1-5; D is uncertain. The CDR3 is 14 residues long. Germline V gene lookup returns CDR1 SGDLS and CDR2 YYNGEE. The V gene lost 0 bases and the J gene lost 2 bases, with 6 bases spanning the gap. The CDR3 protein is CASSVAGGNQPQHF. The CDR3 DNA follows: TGTGCCAGCAGCGTAGCTGGAGGCAATCAGCCCCAGCATTTT.

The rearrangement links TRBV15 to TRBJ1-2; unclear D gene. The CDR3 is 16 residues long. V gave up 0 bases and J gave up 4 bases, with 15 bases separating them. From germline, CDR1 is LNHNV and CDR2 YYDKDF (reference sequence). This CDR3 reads CATSRDLRAGPYGYTF. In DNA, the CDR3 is TGTGCCACCAGCAGAGATCTGAGGGCAGGACCCTATGGCTACACCTTC.

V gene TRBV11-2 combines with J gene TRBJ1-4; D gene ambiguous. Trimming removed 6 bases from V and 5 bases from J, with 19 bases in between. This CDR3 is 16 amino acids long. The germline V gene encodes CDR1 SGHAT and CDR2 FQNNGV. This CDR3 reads CASSIEGGLINEKLFF. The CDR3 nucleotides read TGTGCCAGCAGTATTGAGGGCGGCCTAATAAATGAAAAACTGTTTTTT. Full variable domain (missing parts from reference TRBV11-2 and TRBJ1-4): EAGVAQSPRYKIIEKRQSVAFWCNPISGHATLYWYQQILGQGPKLLIQFQNNGVVDDSQLPKDRFSAERLKGVDSTLKIQPAKLEDSAVYLCASSIEGGLINEKLFFGSGTQLSVL.

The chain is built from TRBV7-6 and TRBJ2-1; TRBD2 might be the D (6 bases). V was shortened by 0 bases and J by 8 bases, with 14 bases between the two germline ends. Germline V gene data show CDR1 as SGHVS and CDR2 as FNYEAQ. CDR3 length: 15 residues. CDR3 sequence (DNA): TGTGCCAGCAGCTTAGCCCAGCGGGTAGGGGATGAGCAGTTCTTC. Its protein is CASSLAQRVGDEQFF.

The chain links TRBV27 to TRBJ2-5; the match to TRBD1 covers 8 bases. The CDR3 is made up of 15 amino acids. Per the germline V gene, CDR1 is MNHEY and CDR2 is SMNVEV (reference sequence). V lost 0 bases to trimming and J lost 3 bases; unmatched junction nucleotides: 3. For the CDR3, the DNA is TGTGCCAGCAGTTTATCCAGGGGGCGCGAAGAGACCCAGTACTTC. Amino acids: CASSLSRGREETQYF.

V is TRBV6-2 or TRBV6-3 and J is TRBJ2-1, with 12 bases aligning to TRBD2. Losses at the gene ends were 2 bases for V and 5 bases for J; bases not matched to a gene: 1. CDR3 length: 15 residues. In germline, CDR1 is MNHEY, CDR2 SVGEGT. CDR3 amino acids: CASSYLAGGNNEQFF. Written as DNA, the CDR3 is TGTGCCAGCAGTTACCTAGCGGGAGGGAACAATGAGCAGTTCTTC.

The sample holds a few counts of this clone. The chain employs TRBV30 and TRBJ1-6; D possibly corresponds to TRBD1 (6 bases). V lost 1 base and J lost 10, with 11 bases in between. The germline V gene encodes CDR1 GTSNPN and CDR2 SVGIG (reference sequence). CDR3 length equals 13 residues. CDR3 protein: CAWSEDSYSPLHF. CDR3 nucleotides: TGTGCCTGGAGTGAGGACAGTTACTCACCCCTCCACTTT. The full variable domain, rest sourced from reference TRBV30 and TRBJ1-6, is SQTIHQWPATLVQPVGSPLSLECTVEGTSNPNLYWYRQAAGRGLQLLFYSVGIGQISSEVPQNLSASRPQDRQFILSSKKLLLSDSGFYLCAWSEDSYSPLHFGNGTRLTVT.

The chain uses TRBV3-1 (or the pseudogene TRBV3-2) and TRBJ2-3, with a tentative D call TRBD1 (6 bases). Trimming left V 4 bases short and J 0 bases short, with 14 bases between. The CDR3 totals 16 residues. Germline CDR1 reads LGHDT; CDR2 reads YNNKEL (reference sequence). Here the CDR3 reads CASSRRDKSSTDTQYF. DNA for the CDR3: TGTGCCAGCAGCCGAAGGGACAAATCTAGCACAGATACGCAGTATTTT.

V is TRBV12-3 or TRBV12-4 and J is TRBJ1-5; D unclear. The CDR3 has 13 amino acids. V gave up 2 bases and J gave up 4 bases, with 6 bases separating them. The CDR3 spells CASSLTQNQPQHF. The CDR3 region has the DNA TGTGCCAGCAGTTTAACCCAGAATCAGCCCCAGCATTTT.

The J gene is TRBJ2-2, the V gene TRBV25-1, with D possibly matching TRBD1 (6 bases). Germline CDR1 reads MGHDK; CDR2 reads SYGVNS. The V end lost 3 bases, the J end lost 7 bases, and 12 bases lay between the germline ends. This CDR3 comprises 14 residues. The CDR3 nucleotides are TGTGCCAGCAGTGACAGGGGTTTGGGCGGGGAGCTGTTTTTT. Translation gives CASSDRGLGGELFF.

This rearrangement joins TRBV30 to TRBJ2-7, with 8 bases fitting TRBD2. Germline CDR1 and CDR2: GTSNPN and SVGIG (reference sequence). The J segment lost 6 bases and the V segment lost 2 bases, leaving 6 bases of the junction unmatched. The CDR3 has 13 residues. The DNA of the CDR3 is TGTGCCTGGAGTCGAAGCGGGAGCGGCGAGCAGTACTTC. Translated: CAWSRSGSGEQYF.

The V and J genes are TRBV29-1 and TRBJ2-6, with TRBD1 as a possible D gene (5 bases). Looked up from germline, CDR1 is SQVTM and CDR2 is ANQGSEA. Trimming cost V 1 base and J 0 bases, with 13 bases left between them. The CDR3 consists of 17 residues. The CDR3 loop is CSVEVGAGNSGANVLTF. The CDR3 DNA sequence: TGCAGCGTTGAAGTTGGGGCCGGTAACTCTGGGGCCAACGTCCTGACTTTC.

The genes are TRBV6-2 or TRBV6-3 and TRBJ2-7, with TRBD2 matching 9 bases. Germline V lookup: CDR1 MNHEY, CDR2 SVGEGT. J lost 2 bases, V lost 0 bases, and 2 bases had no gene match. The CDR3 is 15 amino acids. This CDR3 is CASSYSLAGTYEQYF. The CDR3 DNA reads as TGTGCCAGCAGTTACTCCCTAGCGGGGACCTACGAGCAGTACTTC.

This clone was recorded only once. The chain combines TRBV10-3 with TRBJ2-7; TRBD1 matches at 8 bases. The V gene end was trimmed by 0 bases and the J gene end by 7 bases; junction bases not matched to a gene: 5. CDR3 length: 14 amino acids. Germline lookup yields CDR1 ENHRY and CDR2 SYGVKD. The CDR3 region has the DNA TGTGCCATCAGTGAGTCAGCAGGGGGCGGAGAGCAGTACTTC. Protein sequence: CAISESAGGGEQYF.

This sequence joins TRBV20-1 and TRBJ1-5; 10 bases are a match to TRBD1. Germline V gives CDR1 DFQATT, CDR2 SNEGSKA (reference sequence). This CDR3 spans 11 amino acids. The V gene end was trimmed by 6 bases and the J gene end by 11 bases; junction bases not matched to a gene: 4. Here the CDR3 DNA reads TGCAGTGCGGACAGGGGGATGGCCCAGCATTTT. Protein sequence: CSADRGMAQHF.

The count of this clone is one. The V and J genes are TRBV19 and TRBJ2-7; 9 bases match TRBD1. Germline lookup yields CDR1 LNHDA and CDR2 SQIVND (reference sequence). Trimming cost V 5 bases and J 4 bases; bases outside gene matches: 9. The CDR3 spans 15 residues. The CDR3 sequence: CASSLAPGQGYEQYF. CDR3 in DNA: TGTGCCAGTAGTCTCGCCCCGGGACAGGGTTACGAGCAGTACTTC.

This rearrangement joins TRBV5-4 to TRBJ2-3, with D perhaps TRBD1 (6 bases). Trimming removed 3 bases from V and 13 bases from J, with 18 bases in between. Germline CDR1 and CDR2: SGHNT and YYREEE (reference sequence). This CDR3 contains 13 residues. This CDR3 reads CASSSGTYEEEYF. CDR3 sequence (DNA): TGTGCCAGCAGCTCCGGGACATATGAGGAGGAGTATTTT.

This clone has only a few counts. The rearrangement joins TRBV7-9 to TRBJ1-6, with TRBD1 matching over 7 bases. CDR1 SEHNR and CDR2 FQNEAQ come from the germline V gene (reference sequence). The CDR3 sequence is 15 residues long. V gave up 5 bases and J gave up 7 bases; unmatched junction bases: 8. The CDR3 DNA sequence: TGTGCCAGCAGCCCAGACAGGGCTGGAAATTCACCCCTCCACTTT. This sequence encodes CASSPDRAGNSPLHF.

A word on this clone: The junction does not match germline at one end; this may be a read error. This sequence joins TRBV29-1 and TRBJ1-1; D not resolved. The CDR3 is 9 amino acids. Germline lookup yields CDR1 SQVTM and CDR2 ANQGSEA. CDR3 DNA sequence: TGCAGCGTAAGTGGTGGCCTTTCATTT. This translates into CSVSGGLSF.

In nucleotides, the CDR3 is TGTGCCAGCTCGAGAACGGGGGACCAAGAGACCCAGTACTTC. Translated, it gives CASSRTGDQETQYF. The chain is built from TRBV18 and TRBJ2-5, with D possibly TRBD2 on 6 matching bases. In germline, CDR1 is KGHSH, CDR2 LQKENI. This CDR3 region has 14 residues. Between the trimmed V and J ends, which lost 6 bases and 0 bases, there was a span of 11 bases.

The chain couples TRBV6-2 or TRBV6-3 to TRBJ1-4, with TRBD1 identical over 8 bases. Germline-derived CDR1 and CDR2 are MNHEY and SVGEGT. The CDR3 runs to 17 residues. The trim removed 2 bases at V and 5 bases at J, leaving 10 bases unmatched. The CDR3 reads CASSYESRQGRNEKLFF. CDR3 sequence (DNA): TGTGCCAGCAGTTACGAATCCAGACAGGGGAGGAATGAAAAACTGTTTTTT.

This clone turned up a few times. This chain's CDR3 is CASSYSGTSGEQYF. CDR3 sequence (DNA): TGTGCCAGCAGTTACTCTGGGACTAGCGGCGAGCAGTACTTC. The gene calls are TRBV6-6 and TRBJ2-7, with TRBD2 matching 11 bases. CDR1 is MNHNY and CDR2 is SVGAGI in the germline V gene (reference sequence). The trim removed 0 bases at V and 6 bases at J, leaving 1 base unmatched. CDR3 length: 14 residues.

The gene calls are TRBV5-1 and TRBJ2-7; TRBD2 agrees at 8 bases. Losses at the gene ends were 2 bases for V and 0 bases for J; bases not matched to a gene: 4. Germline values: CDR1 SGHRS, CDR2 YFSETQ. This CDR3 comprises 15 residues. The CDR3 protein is CASSLAGANSYEQYF. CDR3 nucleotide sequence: TGCGCCAGCAGCTTAGCGGGAGCCAACTCCTACGAGCAGTACTTC.

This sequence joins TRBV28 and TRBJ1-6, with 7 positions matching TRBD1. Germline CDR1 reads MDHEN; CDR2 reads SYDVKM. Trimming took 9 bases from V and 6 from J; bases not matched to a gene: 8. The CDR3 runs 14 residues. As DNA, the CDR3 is TGTGCCAGTAACAAGGAGGGGGCTAATTCACCCCTCCACTTT. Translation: CASNKEGANSPLHF. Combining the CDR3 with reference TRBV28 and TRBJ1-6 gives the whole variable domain DVKVTQSSRYLVKRTGEKVFLECVQDMDHENMFWYRQDPGLGLRLIYFSYDVKMKEKGDIPEGYSVSREKKERFSLILESASTNQTSMYLCASNKEGANSPLHFGNGTRLTVT.

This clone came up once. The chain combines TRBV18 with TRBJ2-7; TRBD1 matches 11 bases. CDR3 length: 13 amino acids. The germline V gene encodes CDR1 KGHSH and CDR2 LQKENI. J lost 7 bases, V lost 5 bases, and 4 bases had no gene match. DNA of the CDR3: TGTGCCAGCTCATCGGGACAGGGGGATGAGCAGTACTTC. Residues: CASSSGQGDEQYF.

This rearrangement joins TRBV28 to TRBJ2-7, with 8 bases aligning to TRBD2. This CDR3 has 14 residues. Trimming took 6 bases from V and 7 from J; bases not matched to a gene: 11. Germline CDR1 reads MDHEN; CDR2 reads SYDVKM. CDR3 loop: CASSAGLERREQYF. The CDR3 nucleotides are TGTGCCAGCAGCGCGGGACTAGAGAGACGGGAGCAGTACTTC.